This entry is about one T cell receptor beta chain. No cognate antigen has been identified for it. One end of the junction varies from germline; a read error may be responsible. The data derive from a study of blood T cell repertoires in COVID-19 (TCRdb year 2020). Background on the whole study: Samples from collaborators originated in the United States, Italy and Spain and spanned both the acute and convalescent phases of COVID-19. HLA class I and class II types, where available, came from metadata supplied by the sample provider rather than from assay-based typing. The repertoires were released in a freely available public database intended as a resource for research on the immune response to SARS-CoV-2. The material from the prospective study consisted of cDNA or gDNA derived from T cells, B-cell-depleted T cells, or PBMCs. A de-identified subject ID, COVID-19 status, age in years and sex were almost always included in the sample metadata. The samples were drawn from two sources: the first 160 participants of the ongoing ImmuneRACE study, and 1,254 subjects contributed by 6 global collaborators. Subjects who had been exposed to COVID-19, were actively infected with it, or had recovered from it provided the deeply sampled blood TCRbeta repertoires that made up the dataset. What the research found in general, with its limitations: The amount of clinical and demographic metadata varied by source and participant and was provided uncurated.

Each collaborating institution followed its own protocols to collect whole blood in K2EDTA tubes. For TCRbeta analysis, collaborators shipped samples as frozen whole blood, isolated PBMCs, or DNA extracted from either of those sample types. The immunoSEQ Assay, a bias-controlled multiplex PCR, was used to amplify TCRbeta CDR3 regions from genomic DNA. The authors processed their data as follows. The number of nucleated cells in each sample was estimated from the amplification of reference gene primers within the assay. To quantify the absolute abundance of each unique TCRbeta CDR3 rearrangement, sequence reads were collapsed and filtered. Productive Simpson clonality was computed per sample as the square root of Simpson's diversity index over productive rearrangements. The table comes from immuneACCESS by way of TCRdb, which keeps in-frame sequences with V and J called. Part of the clones is missing from these tables; in studies checked, under half for an unresolved V gene and the rest for unknown reasons. V, J and clone size are those of that table, while D and trimming were read from the DNA. The sample contains about 130,000 clones, 87% of them found a single time. 2.5% of the sample belongs to the ten largest clones.

From cysteine to phenylalanine, the CDR3 is 15 amino acids long. Here the CDR3 DNA is all that survives: 45 bases in frame from base 1. The germline V gene supplies CDR1 MNHEY and CDR2 SVGAGI. Input material: peripheral blood. The receptor was derived from a man aged 50 to 60 with active COVID-19. The chain employs TRBV6-5 and TRBJ1-1; 7 nucleotides in the junction match TRBD1. Here is the DNA: TGTGCCAGCACTTACGGAGCAGGGGGGCTCACTGAAGCTTTCTTT. Translated, this gives CASTYGAGGLTEAFF.